Each of the 18 T cell receptor beta chains below was sequenced from the same sample in a study of T cell responses to AZD1222 COVID-19 vaccine. TCRdb's table, derived via immunoSEQ multiplex PCR, lists solely in-frame clones and lacks some. Here the sample spans approximately 150,000 clones, about 89% being singletons. The sample here was peripheral blood, taken on day 0 of AZD1222 vaccination. These receptors were obtained from an adult in good health.

This clone was seen once. V is TRBV7-2 and J is TRBJ2-1; TRBD2 might be the D (7 bases). The germline V gene has CDR1 SGHTA and CDR2 FQGNSA. Trimming took 5 bases from V and 3 from J, leaving 20 bases between them. The CDR3 contains 17 residues. DNA of the CDR3: TGTGCCAGCAGCCCAAGAGGGGTGGGGGGGCTCTACAATGAGCAGTTCTTC. Protein sequence: CASSPRGVGGLYNEQFF.

This clone has only one observation. V is TRBV7-9 and J is TRBJ2-7, with a tentative D call TRBD1 (5 bases). Germline V gives CDR1 SEHNR, CDR2 FQNEAQ (reference sequence). V was pared by 0 bases and J by 6 bases, with 9 bases between. The CDR3 runs to 13 residues. This CDR3 is CASSLAGPSEQYF. The CDR3 coding sequence is TGTGCCAGCAGCTTAGCGGGGCCCAGCGAGCAGTACTTC.

The chain combines TRBV19 with TRBJ1-1; D unclear. Germline V gene lookup returns CDR1 LNHDA and CDR2 SQIVND (reference sequence). The ends were cut back, 2 bases at V and 8 bases at J, with 9 bases in the middle. The CDR3 loop spans 12 amino acids. The chain's CDR3 is CASSISPREAFF. CDR3 DNA: TGTGCCAGTAGTATATCCCCAAGGGAAGCTTTCTTT.

The J gene is TRBJ2-7, the V gene TRBV11-2; D uncertain. CDR1 and CDR2 (germline): SGHAT, FQNNGV. CDR3 length: 13 amino acids. Trimming removed 5 bases at V and 6 bases at J, with 14 bases between. DNA for the CDR3: TGTGCCAGCAGCCACCCCCCCCGCCCCGAGCAGTACTTC. This gives the protein CASSHPPRPEQYF.

The V call is TRBV2, the J call TRBJ2-7, with 9 bases fitting TRBD1. This CDR3 spans 16 amino acids. V shed 0 bases and J 4 bases; nucleotides not matched to a gene: 7. The germline V gene has CDR1 SNHLY and CDR2 FYNNEI. The CDR3 DNA follows: TGTGCCAGCAGTGAAGCGACTCCGGGACAGGGTTACGAGCAGTACTTC. Translating gives CASSEATPGQGYEQYF.

This clone was seen just once. The chain is built from TRBV5-5 and TRBJ1-5, with D possibly being TRBD1 (6 bases). The CDR3 totals 17 residues. Germline loops: CDR1 SGHKS, CDR2 YYEKEE (reference sequence). Trimming pared 0 bases from V and 1 base from J, leaving 14 bases between. The CDR3 loop is CASSLVQGSRSNQPQHF. CDR3 in DNA: TGTGCCAGCAGCTTGGTACAGGGTAGCCGAAGCAATCAGCCCCAGCATTTT. Together with reference TRBV5-5 and TRBJ1-5, the CDR3 gives the full variable domain: DAGVTQSPTHLIKTRGQQVTLRCSPISGHKSVSWYQQVLGQGPQFIFQYYEKEERGRGNFPDRFSARQFPNYSSELNVNALLLGDSALYLCASSLVQGSRSNQPQHFGDGTRLSIL.

The genes are TRBV19 and TRBJ1-2, with TRBD1 matching 8 bases. The ends lost 3 bases at V and 1 base at J; junction bases unmatched: 4. CDR1 is LNHDA and CDR2 is SQIVND in the germline V gene (reference sequence). The CDR3 consists of 15 residues. DNA of the CDR3: TGTGCCAGTAGTATGTCAGGACAGGGTAACTATGGCTACACCTTC. It specifies CASSMSGQGNYGYTF.

The CDR3 loop reads CASSQQPSGANVLTF. The CDR3, as DNA: TGTGCCAGCAGCCAACAGCCCTCTGGGGCCAACGTCCTGACTTTC. J is TRBJ2-6 and V is TRBV3-1 (or the pseudogene TRBV3-2), with no clear D. Trimming pared 2 bases from V and 0 bases from J, leaving 5 bases between. Germline-derived CDR1 and CDR2 are LGHDT and YNNKEL (reference sequence). The CDR3 length is 15 residues.

This chain uses TRBV5-1 with TRBJ2-5; D ambiguous. The germline V and J ends were trimmed by 3 bases and 5 bases, with 14 bases remaining between them. Germline-derived CDR1 and CDR2 are SGHRS and YFSETQ. CDR3 length: 14 residues. The CDR3: CASSYLPGSETQYF. The CDR3 nucleotides are TGCGCCAGCAGCTATCTCCCGGGCTCGGAGACCCAGTACTTC.

This rearrangement joins TRBV9 to TRBJ1-1, with D possibly being TRBD1 (5 bases). Trimming removed 2 bases at V and 3 bases at J, with 17 bases between. The germline CDR1 and CDR2 sequences are SGDLS and YYNGEE. CDR3 size: 16 residues. The CDR3 region is CASSVGFRARDTEAFF. For the CDR3, the DNA is TGTGCCAGCAGCGTGGGGTTCAGGGCTCGGGACACTGAAGCTTTCTTT.

This chain joins TRBV16 and TRBJ1-5; no firm D call. CDR1 and CDR2 from the germline V gene are KGHSY and FQNENV. CDR3 length: 16 amino acids. V lost 3 bases to trimming and J lost 4 bases, with 16 bases between them. CDR3 sequence: CASSHVTNSGNQPQHF. The CDR3 nucleotides read TGTGCCAGCAGCCACGTGACCAACTCGGGGAATCAGCCCCAGCATTTT.

J is TRBJ1-2 and V is TRBV5-6; TRBD1 agrees at 7 bases. Germline loops: CDR1 SGHDT, CDR2 YYEEEE. The CDR3 sequence is 14 residues long. V was clipped by 2 bases and J by 2 bases; unmatched bases: 3. The CDR3 nucleotides are TGTGCCAGCAGCTTATGGGGACAGAACTATGGCTACACCTTC. Amino acids: CASSLWGQNYGYTF.

This clone has just a few counts. The chain combines TRBV5-4 with TRBJ2-7; the match to TRBD2 covers 7 bases. V lost 4 bases to trimming and J lost 3 bases; unmatched junction nucleotides: 10. Germline V gene lookup returns CDR1 SGHNT and CDR2 YYREEE (reference sequence). This CDR3 comprises 15 residues. CDR3 in DNA: TGTGCCAGCAGCCTGGGGACTACCCCCAACTACGAGCAGTACTTC. Residues: CASSLGTTPNYEQYF.

V and J are TRBV3-1 (or the pseudogene TRBV3-2) and TRBJ2-7; D tentatively reads TRBD1 or TRBD2 (6 bases each). Trimming took 5 bases from V and 5 from J, leaving 22 bases between them. The CDR3 loop spans 16 amino acids. The germline V gene has CDR1 LGHDT and CDR2 YNNKEL (reference sequence). For the CDR3, the DNA is TGTGCCAGCAGCAAAACGGGGGCTTCAAGGGTCCACGAGCAGTACTTC. It translates to CASSKTGASRVHEQYF.

This chain uses TRBV4-2 with TRBJ1-5; D is perhaps TRBD1 (5 bases). Germline V gene data show CDR1 as LGHNA and CDR2 as YNFKEQ. The CDR3 is 16 amino acids. Trimming removed 0 bases from V and 6 bases from J, with 15 bases in between. The CDR3, as DNA: TGTGCCAGCAGCCAAGATTATATCCAGGGCTCTCAGCCCCAGCATTTT. Translated, it gives CASSQDYIQGSQPQHF.

As concerns this clone: A read error may produce the germline difference seen at one junction end. The CDR3, as DNA: TGTGCCAGCAGTGACTCAGGGGTTTCTTCCCCCCGGGCTTTCTTT. It specifies CASSDSGVSSPRAFF. The rearrangement uses TRBV6-5 and TRBJ1-1; maybe TRBD1 (6 bases). Germline CDR1 is MNHEY and CDR2 is SVGAGI. The CDR3 length is 15 residues.

The chain couples TRBV25-1 to TRBJ2-7; D is ambiguous. Between the trimmed V and J ends, which lost 5 bases and 2 bases, there was a span of 10 bases. From germline, CDR1 is MGHDK and CDR2 SYGVNS. CDR3 length: 13 residues. The CDR3: CASSQVGPYEQYF. The CDR3 DNA reads TGTGCCAGCAGTCAAGTCGGCCCCTACGAGCAGTACTTC.

V gene TRBV27 combines with J gene TRBJ2-3; 12 bases are a match to TRBD2. CDR1 MNHEY and CDR2 SMNVEV come from the germline V gene (reference sequence). The CDR3 is 14 amino acids. Trimming removed 6 bases from V and 7 bases from J; junction bases left unmatched: 5. Written as DNA, the CDR3 is TGTGCCAGCAGCAACGGACTAGCGGGGAATACGCAGTATTTT. Protein sequence: CASSNGLAGNTQYF.